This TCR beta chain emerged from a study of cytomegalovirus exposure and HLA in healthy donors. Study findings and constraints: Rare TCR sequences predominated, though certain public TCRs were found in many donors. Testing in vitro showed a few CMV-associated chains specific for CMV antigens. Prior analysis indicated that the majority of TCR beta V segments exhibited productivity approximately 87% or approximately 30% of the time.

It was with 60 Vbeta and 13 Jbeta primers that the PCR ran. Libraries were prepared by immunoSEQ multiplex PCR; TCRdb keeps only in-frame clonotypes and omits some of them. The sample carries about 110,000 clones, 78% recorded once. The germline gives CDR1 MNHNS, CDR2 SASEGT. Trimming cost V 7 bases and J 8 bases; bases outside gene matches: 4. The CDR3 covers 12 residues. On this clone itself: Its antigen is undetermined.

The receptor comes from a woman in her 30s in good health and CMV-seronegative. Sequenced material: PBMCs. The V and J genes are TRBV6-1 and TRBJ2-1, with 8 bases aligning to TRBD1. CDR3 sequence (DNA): TGTGCCAGCAATGGACAGGGCCATGAGCAGTTCTTC. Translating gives CASNGQGHEQFF.